The entry below gives a single T cell receptor beta chain sequence along with its context. As yet, its antigen is unknown. These data are taken from a study of PD-L1 blockade in urothelial cancer. Looking at the study overall: Blood samples had a median of approximately 140,000 T cells, approximately 83,000 unique TCRs, and clonality 0.080. Study results and limitations: Greater 3-week expansion of tumor-associated blood clones was recorded for durable-benefit patients.

This CDR3 region has 13 residues. With V trimmed by 6 bases and J by 3 bases, 4 bases remained unmatched. Germline-derived CDR1 and CDR2 are WNHNN and SYGVQD (reference sequence). Spiked synthetic TCR analogs estimated absolute template abundance per PCR. TCRdb's table, derived via immunoSEQ multiplex PCR, lists solely in-frame clones and lacks some. The table lists approximately 50,000 clones, roughly nine tenths of them singletons. V gene TRBV10-1 combines with J gene TRBJ2-5, with 7 bases that match TRBD1. The TCR comes from a man aged 55 to 69 with urothelial cancer. Material: PBMCs, obtained around atezolizumab (anti-PD-L1) treatment. CDR3: CASSGDRKETQYF. DNA of the CDR3: TGCGCCAGCAGCGGGGACAGAAAAGAGACCCAGTACTTC.